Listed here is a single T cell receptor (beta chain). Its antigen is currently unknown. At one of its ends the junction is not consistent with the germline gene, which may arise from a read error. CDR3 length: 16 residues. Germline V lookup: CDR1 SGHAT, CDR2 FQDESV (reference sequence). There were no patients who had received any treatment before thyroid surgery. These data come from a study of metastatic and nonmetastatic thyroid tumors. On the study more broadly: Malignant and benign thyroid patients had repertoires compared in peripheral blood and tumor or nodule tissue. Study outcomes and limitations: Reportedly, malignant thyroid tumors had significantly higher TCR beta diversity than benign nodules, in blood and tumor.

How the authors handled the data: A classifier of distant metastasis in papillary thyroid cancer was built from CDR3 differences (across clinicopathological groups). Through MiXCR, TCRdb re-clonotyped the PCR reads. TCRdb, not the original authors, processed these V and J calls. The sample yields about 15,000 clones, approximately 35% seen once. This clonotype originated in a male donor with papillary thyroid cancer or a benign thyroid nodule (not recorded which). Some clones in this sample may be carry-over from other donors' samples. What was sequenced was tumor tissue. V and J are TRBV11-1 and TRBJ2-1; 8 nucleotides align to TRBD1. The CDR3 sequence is CASSPWAGTGYNEHFF. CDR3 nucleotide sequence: TGTGCCAGCAGCCCGTGGGCGGGGACAGGCTACAATGAGCATTTCTTC.